This is a list of T cell receptor beta chains from one sample in a study of breast tumors, draining lymph nodes, adjacent tissues. From the multiplex PCR reads, TCRdb called clonotypes with MiXCR, one entry per CDR3 protein. The table shows nearly 110,000 distinct CDR3 sequences, with roughly 33% occurring only once. Sample: axillary lymph node tissue. These receptors were taken from a female donor with breast cancer. Some clones in this sample may be carry-over from other donors' samples. Both conserved end residues are part of each CDR3. The order of the fields is D gene, V gene, clone size, J gene, CDR3 protein, CDR3 DNA. A D gene is named only where the DNA matches it firmly. The size of a clone is reported for some rows only, either as once, few or many, or as a class for expanded clones.

-	TRBV6-2/TRBV6-3	few	TRBJ1-5	CASSRAGGSSNQPQHF	TGTGCCAGCAGTCGGGCGGGAGGGAGTAGCAATCAGCCCCAGCATTTT
-	TRBV6-1	-	TRBJ1-1	CASSFGGDTEAFF	TGTGCCAGCAGTTTCGGTGGGGACACTGAAGCTTTCTTT
TRBD1	TRBV19	-	TRBJ2-4	CASSPTGDYRQGVNIQYF	TGTGCCAGTAGTCCTACCGGAGATTACCGACAGGGGGTAAACATTCAGTACTTC
TRBD2	TRBV29-1	-	TRBJ2-5	CSENTGLSERGIETQYF	TGCAGCGAGAACACAGGCTTGAGTGAGCGGGGGATTGAGACCCAGTACTTC
TRBD1	TRBV12-3/TRBV12-4	-	TRBJ1-5	CASSTRTGCTQPQHF	TGTGCCAGCAGTACTCGGACAGGGTGCACTCAGCCCCAGCATTTT
-	TRBV2	many	TRBJ1-1	CAKRRKSNTEAFF	TGTGCCAAGCGACGTAAGTCGAACACTGAAGCTTTCTTT
-	TRBV12-3/TRBV12-4	-	TRBJ2-1	CASSRGPINEQFF	TGTGCCAGCAGTCGCGGACCAATCAATGAGCAGTTCTTC
TRBD1	TRBV6-2/TRBV6-3	many	TRBJ1-2	CASSHGGQGTKGYTF	TGTGCCAGCAGTCACGGGGGACAGGGGACGAAGGGCTACACCTTC
-	TRBV20-1	many	TRBJ1-1	CSAGGQLSTEAFF	TGCAGTGCTGGGGGACAACTTTCCACTGAAGCTTTCTTT
-	TRBV20-1	many	TRBJ2-3	CSASQGGHTDTQYF	TGCAGTGCTTCCCAGGGTGGCCACACAGATACGCAGTATTTT
TRBD2	TRBV7-9	many	TRBJ2-5	CASSLGAGLGQETQYF	TGTGCCAGCAGCTTAGGAGCAGGACTAGGGCAAGAGACCCAGTACTTC
TRBD2	TRBV7-9	many	TRBJ2-7	CASSPSGGPNDEQYF	TGTGCCAGCAGCCCGTCGGGGGGGCCTAACGACGAGCAGTACTTC
TRBD2	TRBV5-5	many	TRBJ2-6	CASSLVAGGASGANVLTF	TGTGCCAGCAGCTTGGTGGCGGGGGGGGCTTCTGGGGCCAACGTCCTGACTTTC
TRBD1	TRBV20-1	many	TRBJ2-7	CSARLQDRGTYEQYF	TGCAGTGCTAGACTACAGGACAGGGGGACCTACGAGCAGTACTTC
TRBD1	TRBV20-1	-	TRBJ1-4	CSAGRLQGNEKPFF	TGCAGTGCTGGGCGTCTACAGGGGAACGAAAAACCGTTTTTT
TRBD1	TRBV7-8	many	TRBJ2-7	CASSLDRGHVYEQYF	TGTGCCAGCAGCTTAGACAGGGGGCATGTCTACGAGCAGTACTTC
-	TRBV29-1	-	TRBJ2-1	CSSGTVSYNEQFF	TGCAGCTCAGGGACTGTATCCTACAATGAGCAGTTCTTC
TRBD1	TRBV11-1	few	TRBJ2-5	CASSTRDRGETRYF	TGTGCCAGCAGTACCCGGGACAGGGGAGAGACCCGGTACTTC
TRBD1	TRBV24-1	many	TRBJ1-1	CATSDRGLPEAFF	TGTGCCACCAGTGACAGGGGGCTGCCTGAAGCTTTCTTT